This TCR beta chain was retrieved from a study of a mutant IDH1 vaccine in newly diagnosed glioma (dated by TCRdb to about 2021). For context, the study as a whole: The approximately 33 treated patients were around 62% male and roughly 40% female, with a mean age of approximately 40 years. Prior to enrollment, patients had been given standard therapy consisting of radiotherapy alone, temozolomide alone, or radiochemotherapy with temozolomide, with the combination given to most patients. Longitudinal TCRB deep sequencing was done for 25 treated patients, wherever samples were available for exploratory analyses. Peripheral blood samples were drawn at six visits, namely V03 (baseline), V05, V07, V10, V12 and V13. General conclusions and limits of the study: The authors noted that analyses of patient blood samples could not be reproduced because of sample limitations. PBMC samples for TCRB deep sequencing were selected based on availability. Pseudoprogression appeared unrelated to alterations in the top peripheral T cell clonotypes detected by TCRB sequencing. Across multiple MHC alleles, vaccine-induced immune responses were seen in around 93% of patients.

Regarding this clone: The clone's antigen remains unknown. No much larger clone is present one base from it, and per-base qualities are unavailable.

V trim: 0 bases; J trim: 5 bases; unmatched bases: 1. The CDR3 covers 14 residues, taking in both the cysteine and the phenylalanine. The sequence is cut down to CDR3 DNA, 42 bases in frame from base 1. Per the germline V gene, SNHLY is the CDR1 and FYNNEI is the CDR2. What this sample's time point label stands for: baseline, week 1 (first vaccination visit). This specimen's treatment or condition label, per the study, means: pre-vaccination baseline after standard-of-care therapy. Newly diagnosed WHO grade 3 or 4 IDH1-mutant astrocytomas showing loss of nuclear ATRX were present in the donors. The samples were drawn from NOA16, a multicentre, single-arm, open-label phase I trial in Germany that tested a mutant IDH1 peptide vaccine in humans for the first time. Visit V03 blood draws served as the baseline sample for immunogenicity testing. Genomic DNA for TCRB sequencing was extracted from EDTA blood using the DNeasy Blood and Tissue Kit.

The method was the immunoSEQ multiplex PCR assay. Rearranged TCR beta chain sequences were amplified using the hsTCRB Kit according to the manufacturer's protocol. Sequencing of TCRB libraries was carried out on an Illumina MiSeq. For the original study's pipeline: Demultiplexing, trimming and gene mapping were performed with the kit vendor's proprietary platform. Here the immuneACCESS table is served through TCRdb, limited to in-frame sequences with V and J called. Missing clones are a known gap in these copies; in checked studies unresolved V genes cover under half, and the rest lacks a known reason. The V and J calls and clone size are taken from that table; D and trimming were inferred from the DNA. A total of roughly 46,000 clones appear in this sample, just over 85% of them only once. The top ten clonotypes cover about 2.4% of the sample.

This receptor was identified in a man aged 40-55 years with glioma. This specimen consisted of PBMCs, obtained from a glioma patient treated with radiotherapy, temozolomide or both. In this chain, TRBV2 is recombined with TRBJ2-3; the central 8 bases match TRBD1. The CDR3 loop reads CASSEARGLDTQYF. Read as DNA, the sequence is TGTGCCAGCAGTGAAGCCAGGGGGCTAGATACGCAGTATTTT.